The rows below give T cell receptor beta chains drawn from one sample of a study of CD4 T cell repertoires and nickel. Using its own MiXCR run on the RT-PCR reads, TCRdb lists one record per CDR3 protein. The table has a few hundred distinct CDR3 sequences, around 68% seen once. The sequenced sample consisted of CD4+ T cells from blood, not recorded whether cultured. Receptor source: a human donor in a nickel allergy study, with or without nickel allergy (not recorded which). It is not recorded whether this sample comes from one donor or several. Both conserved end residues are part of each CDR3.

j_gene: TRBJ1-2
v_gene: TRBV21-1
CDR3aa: CASSKAKGAAYGYTF

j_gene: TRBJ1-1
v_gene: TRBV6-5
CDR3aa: CASSPRRQSEAFF

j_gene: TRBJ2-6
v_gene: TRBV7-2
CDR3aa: CASSLRHLPGGANVLTF

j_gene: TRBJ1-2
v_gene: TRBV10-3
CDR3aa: CAISGDSYGYTF

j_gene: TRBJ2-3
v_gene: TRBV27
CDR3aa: CASSLSRRGPDTQYF

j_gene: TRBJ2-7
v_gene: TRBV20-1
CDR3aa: CSARDEPKREGAGDLYEQYF

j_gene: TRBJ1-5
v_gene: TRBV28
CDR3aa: CASSTNQPQHF

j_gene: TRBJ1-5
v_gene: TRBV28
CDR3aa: CASGDSHQPQHF

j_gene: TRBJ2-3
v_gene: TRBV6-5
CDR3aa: CASSFGTGVGDTQYF

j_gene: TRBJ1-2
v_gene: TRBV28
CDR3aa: CASSSQGNYGYTF

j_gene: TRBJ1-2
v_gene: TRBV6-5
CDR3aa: CASSYSVTTNYGYTF

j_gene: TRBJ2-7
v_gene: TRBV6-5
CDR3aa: CASSYGRRTGSLREQYF

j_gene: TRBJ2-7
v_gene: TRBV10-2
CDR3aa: CASSERSPYEQYF

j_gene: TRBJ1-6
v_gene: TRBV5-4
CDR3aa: CASSFGLMDNSPLHF

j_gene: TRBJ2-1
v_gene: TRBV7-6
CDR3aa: CASSLALAGATSYNEQFF

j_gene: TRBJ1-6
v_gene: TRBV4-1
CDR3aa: CASSHQLGGGSYNSPLHF

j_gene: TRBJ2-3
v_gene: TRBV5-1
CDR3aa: CASSTGTNTDTQYF

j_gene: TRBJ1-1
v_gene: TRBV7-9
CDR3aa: CASRGWVNTEAFF

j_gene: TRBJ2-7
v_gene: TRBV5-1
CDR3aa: CASSLAGLAYEQYF

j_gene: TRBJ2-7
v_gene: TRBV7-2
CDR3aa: CASSLVPETYEQYF

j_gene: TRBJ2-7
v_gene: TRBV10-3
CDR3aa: CAIGAGAMHPSYEQYF

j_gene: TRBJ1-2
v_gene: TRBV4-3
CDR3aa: CASSQVGQVYGYTF

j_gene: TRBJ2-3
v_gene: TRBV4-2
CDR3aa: CASSQVTGDTDTQYF

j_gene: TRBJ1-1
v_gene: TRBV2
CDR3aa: CASSAGGRITMNTEAFF

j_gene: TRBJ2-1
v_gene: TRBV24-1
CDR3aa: CATSDPRDYKYNEQFF

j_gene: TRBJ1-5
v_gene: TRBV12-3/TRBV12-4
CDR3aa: CASSRNLDTNSHQPQHF

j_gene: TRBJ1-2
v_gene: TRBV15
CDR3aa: CATSREAGINYGYTF

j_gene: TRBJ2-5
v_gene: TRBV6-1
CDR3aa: CASRVPGQHQHATQYF

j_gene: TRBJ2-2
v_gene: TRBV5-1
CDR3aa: CASSPGQHTGELFF

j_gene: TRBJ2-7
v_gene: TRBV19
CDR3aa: CASSEGSSYEQYF

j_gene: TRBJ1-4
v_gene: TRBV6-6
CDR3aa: CASSYRRGAEGEKLFF

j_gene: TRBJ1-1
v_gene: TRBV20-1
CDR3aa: CSARLALTDTEAFF

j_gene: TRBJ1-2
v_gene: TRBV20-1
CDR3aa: CSAGGRLDRNYGYTF

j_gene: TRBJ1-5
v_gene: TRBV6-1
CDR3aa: CASSEARRVNQPQHF

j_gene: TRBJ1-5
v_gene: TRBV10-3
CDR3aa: CAIGGGGIEDQPQHF

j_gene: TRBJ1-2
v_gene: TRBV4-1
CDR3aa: CASSQAAVSGIDGYTF

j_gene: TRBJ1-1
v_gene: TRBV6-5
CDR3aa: CASRGPLMTEAFF

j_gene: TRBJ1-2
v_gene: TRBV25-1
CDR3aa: CASSEWAETNYGYTF